These 6 T cell receptor beta chains share one sample of origin, sequenced in a study of blood T cell repertoires in COVID-19. Libraries were prepared by immunoSEQ multiplex PCR; TCRdb keeps only in-frame clonotypes and omits some of them. The data show tens of thousands of clones, approximately 83% seen once. Source material: peripheral blood. These receptors were taken from a human donor in a cohort sampled during active COVID-19.

The rearrangement joins TRBV29-1 to TRBJ2-5; D is tentatively TRBD1 or TRBD2 (5 bases each). The V gene's germline CDR1 is SQVTM and CDR2 ANQGSEA. CDR3 length: 12 amino acids. The V end was cut by 7 bases, the J end by 3 bases, with 12 bases between. The CDR3 protein is CSGGDSKETQYF. CDR3 nucleotide sequence: TGCAGCGGGGGAGACAGTAAAGAGACCCAGTACTTC.

V and J are TRBV4-3 and TRBJ2-7, with TRBD1 matching over 9 bases. The CDR3 contains 14 residues. From germline, CDR1 is LGHNA and CDR2 YSLEER. V was pared by 4 bases and J by 4 bases, with 5 bases of the junction left unmatched. CDR3 residues: CASSPGQGVYEQYF. For the CDR3, the DNA is TGCGCCAGCAGCCCGGGACAGGGCGTGTACGAGCAGTACTTC.

In this sample, this clone turned up a few times. The CDR3: CASSSPGQAPYEQYF. DNA for the CDR3: TGTGCCAGCAGTTCTCCAGGACAGGCCCCCTACGAGCAGTACTTC. The V call is TRBV27, the J call TRBJ2-7; 7 bases line up with TRBD1. Trimming cost V 4 bases and J 2 bases; bases outside gene matches: 8. There are 15 residues in the CDR3. Looked up from germline, CDR1 is MNHEY and CDR2 is SMNVEV (reference sequence).

V is TRBV29-1 and J is TRBJ2-3, with 7 bases matching TRBD1. Germline V CDR1 and CDR2: SQVTM, ANQGSEA. V was clipped by 1 base and J by 6 bases; unmatched bases: 1. The CDR3 contains 12 residues. The CDR3 DNA is TGCAGCGTTGAAGGAGGGGGCGATACGCAGTATTTT. Its protein product is CSVEGGGDTQYF.

This chain uses TRBV7-8 with TRBJ2-2; 14 nucleotides line up with TRBD2. CDR3 length equals 18 residues. CDR1 SGHVS and CDR2 FQNEAQ come from the germline V gene. With 5 bases clipped from V and 0 bases from J, the junction kept 5 bases outside the gene matches. CDR3 sequence (DNA): TGTGCCAGCAGCAGGACTAGCGGGGGGCCCACGAACACCGGGGAGCTGTTTTTT. Translation gives CASSRTSGGPTNTGELFF.

The chain combines TRBV14 with TRBJ2-3, with D perhaps TRBD1 (5 bases). Trimming pared 4 bases from V and 2 bases from J, leaving 10 bases between. CDR3 length: 14 amino acids. The germline V gene encodes CDR1 SGHDN and CDR2 FVKESK. CDR3 residues: CASSLMDITDTQYF. For the CDR3, the DNA is TGTGCCAGCAGCCTAATGGACATCACAGATACGCAGTATTTT.